This entry describes one T cell receptor beta chain. Its antigen remains unknown. This sample was taken from a study of cytomegalovirus exposure and HLA in healthy donors. Findings and caveats of the study: The study designated 150 or so TCR beta chains cytomegalovirus-associated. The authors confirmed in vitro that three CMV-associated chains were specific for CMV antigens.

CDR1 and CDR2 from the germline V gene are SGHRS and YFSETQ. The V end was cut by 0 bases, the J end by 5 bases, with 11 bases between. The CDR3 length is 14 residues. Assay used: immunoSEQ multiplex PCR; TCRdb lists only in-frame clones, some missing. The sample carries 55,000 to 80,000 clones, roughly 95% recorded once. This receptor was identified in a man younger than 30 in good health and CMV-seronegative. Sequenced input: PBMCs. The V and J genes are TRBV5-1 and TRBJ1-2; D is perhaps TRBD1 (6 bases). In DNA form, the CDR3 reads TGCGCCAGCAGCTTGGAGGGGGGGCTGTATGGCTACACCTTC. The encoded protein is CASSLEGGLYGYTF. Variable domain in full (rest from reference TRBV5-1 and TRBJ1-2): KAGVTQTPRYLIKTRGQQVTLSCSPISGHRSVSWYQQTPGQGLQFLFEYFSETQRNKGNFPGRFSGRQFSNSRSEMNVSTLELGDSALYLCASSLEGGLYGYTFGSGTRLTVV.